A single sample is the source of the 15 T cell receptor beta chains below, sequenced in a study of blood T cell repertoires in COVID-19. Clones were sequenced by immunoSEQ multiplex PCR, and TCRdb holds only the in-frame ones, with some missing. This sample has 270,000 or so clones, with roughly 91% found just once. The sequenced sample consisted of peripheral blood. Receptors originate from a man aged 35 to 55 with acute or convalescent COVID-19.

This clone has only a few counts. This chain links TRBV5-1 with TRBJ1-2; 8 bases fit TRBD1. This CDR3 is built from 13 residues. Germline trimming cut 0 bases from V and 7 bases from J; bases unmatched to any gene: 2. Germline CDR1 is SGHRS and CDR2 is YFSETQ. In nucleotides, the CDR3 is TGCGCCAGCAGCTTGGAACAGGGGGGTGGCTACACCTTC. It is translated as CASSLEQGGGYTF.

The J gene is TRBJ1-3, the V gene TRBV28; 9 positions match TRBD1. The J segment lost 4 bases and the V segment lost 10 bases, leaving 23 bases of the junction unmatched. The CDR3 is 19 residues long. The germline V gene encodes CDR1 MDHEN and CDR2 SYDVKM. Here the CDR3 reads CATLLGGTGSPPGGNTIYF. CDR3 in DNA: TGTGCCACCCTTCTAGGGGGGACAGGGTCTCCCCCGGGAGGAAACACCATATATTTT. The whole variable domain, remainder taken from reference TRBV28 and TRBJ1-3, is DVKVTQSSRYLVKRTGEKVFLECVQDMDHENMFWYRQDPGLGLRLIYFSYDVKMKEKGDIPEGYSVSREKKERFSLILESASTNQTSMYLCATLLGGTGSPPGGNTIYFGEGSWLTVV.

V and J are TRBV19 and TRBJ1-2, with D perhaps matching TRBD1 (6 bases). Germline CDR1 reads LNHDA; CDR2 reads SQIVND (reference sequence). CDR3 length: 13 residues. V shed 5 bases and J shed 8 bases, with 15 bases lying between them. CDR3 protein: CASSWGPSRGYTF. The CDR3 region has the DNA TGTGCCAGTAGTTGGGGGCCCAGTCGCGGCTACACCTTC.

The gene calls are TRBV5-6 and TRBJ1-2, with 9 nucleotides matching TRBD1. This CDR3 region has 13 residues. Germline V gene sequence: CDR1 SGHDT, CDR2 YYEEEE. Losses at the gene ends were 4 bases for V and 8 bases for J; bases not matched to a gene: 6. In DNA, the CDR3 is TGTGCCAGCAGCAAGGACAGGGGAGGAGGCTACACCTTC. Protein product: CASSKDRGGGYTF.

This chain links TRBV7-2 with TRBJ2-2; no clear D gene. CDR3 length: 13 amino acids. Germline CDR1 is SGHTA and CDR2 is FQGNSA. Deletions cut 0 bases from V and 5 bases from J, with 4 bases between. The CDR3 sequence: CASSLALTGELFF. The DNA for the CDR3 is TGTGCCAGCAGCTTAGCTTTAACCGGGGAGCTGTTTTTT.

The V gene is TRBV7-2, the J gene TRBJ1-2; a weak D match, TRBD1 (6 bases). The V gene's germline CDR1 is SGHTA and CDR2 FQGNSA. Trimming removed 5 bases from V and 0 bases from J, with 13 bases in between. This CDR3 comprises 15 residues. The chain's CDR3 is CASSHGQLANYGYTF. The CDR3 DNA reads as TGTGCCAGCAGCCACGGACAGTTAGCTAACTATGGCTACACCTTC.

This clone occurred a few times. The chain employs TRBV19 and TRBJ1-2; 10 bases are a match to TRBD1. The V segment lost 5 bases and the J segment 7 bases; nucleotides outside the gene matches: 10. The CDR3 is made up of 15 amino acids. Germline V gene sequence: CDR1 LNHDA, CDR2 SQIVND (reference sequence). CDR3 sequence (DNA): TGTGCCAGTAGTGACAGGGGGCTAACCTCAGGTGGCTACACCTTC. Protein: CASSDRGLTSGGYTF. Filled out from reference TRBV19 and TRBJ1-2, the complete variable domain reads DGGITQSPKYLFRKEGQNVTLSCEQNLNHDAMYWYRQDPGQGLRLIYYSQIVNDFQKGDIAEGYSVSREKKESFPLTVTSAQKNPTAFYLCASSDRGLTSGGYTFGSGTRLTVV.

The chain employs TRBV30 and TRBJ1-4; 8 bases fit TRBD1. The germline V gene has CDR1 GTSNPN and CDR2 SVGIG (reference sequence). The CDR3 spans 12 residues. V lost 5 bases, J lost 8 bases, and 4 bases stayed unmatched. The CDR3 DNA reads TGTGCCTGGGACAGGGGCATGGAAAAACTGTTTTTT. Protein: CAWDRGMEKLFF.

The chain couples TRBV2 to TRBJ1-4; D is unresolved. Germline CDR1 is SNHLY and CDR2 is FYNNEI. V was pared by 4 bases and J by 7 bases, with 7 bases between. CDR3 length equals 12 residues. Written as DNA, the CDR3 is TGTGCCAGCAGTGCGGGTAGTGAAAAACTGTTTTTT. Translating gives CASSAGSEKLFF.

V and J are TRBV3-1 (or the pseudogene TRBV3-2) and TRBJ1-2; D is possibly TRBD1 (5 bases). Trimming removed 1 base from V and 2 bases from J, with 11 bases in between. From germline, CDR1 is LGHDT and CDR2 YNNKEL (reference sequence). The CDR3 consists of 15 residues. The CDR3 loop is CASSQGGPRNYGYTF. CDR3 nucleotides: TGTGCCAGCAGCCAAGGGGGCCCGAGGAACTATGGCTACACCTTC.

This clone has just one count. The genes are TRBV5-6 and TRBJ2-1, with TRBD2 as a possible D gene (5 bases). This CDR3 region has 12 residues. Germline V gene lookup returns CDR1 SGHDT and CDR2 YYEEEE. Trimming shortened V by 2 bases and J by 12 bases, and 12 bases separated the two germline ends. In DNA form, the CDR3 reads TGTGCCAGCAGCTTAGGCGGGCCTGGGCAGTTCTTC. Translation gives CASSLGGPGQFF.

The CDR3 protein is CASSGLQGYTF. The CDR3 DNA follows: TGTGCCAGCTCTGGGCTGCAGGGCTACACCTTC. The genes are TRBV6-5 and TRBJ1-2; D gene unclear. Germline V lookup: CDR1 MNHEY, CDR2 SVGAGI. Trimming took off 8 bases at V and 8 bases at J, with 12 bases between the two ends. This CDR3 comprises 11 residues.

The V call is TRBV5-1, the J call TRBJ2-1; the match to TRBD2 covers 8 bases. This CDR3 is 15 amino acids long. Trimming at V came to 2 bases and at J to 2 bases, leaving 3 bases not matched to a gene. Looked up from germline, CDR1 is SGHRS and CDR2 is YFSETQ. The CDR3, as DNA: TGCGCCAGCAGCTTCAGCGGGGGAACCTACAATGAGCAGTTCTTC. Translation gives CASSFSGGTYNEQFF.

The V gene is TRBV9, the J gene TRBJ2-3; D is perhaps TRBD1 (6 bases). The CDR3 loop spans 13 amino acids. Germline V gene sequence: CDR1 SGDLS, CDR2 YYNGEE. Deletions cut 5 bases from V and 5 bases from J, with 12 bases between. The DNA of the CDR3 is TGTGCCAGCAGTGCTAAAGGGGGAGATACGCAGTATTTT. This gives the protein CASSAKGGDTQYF. The complete variable domain, with remaining parts taken from reference TRBV9 and TRBJ2-3, reads DSGVTQTPKHLITATGQRVTLRCSPRSGDLSVYWYQQSLDQGLQFLIQYYNGEERAKGNILERFSAQQFPDLHSELNLSSLELGDSALYFCASSAKGGDTQYFGPGTRLTVL.

The V gene is TRBV9, the J gene TRBJ2-1, with 14 bases that match TRBD2. The trim removed 4 bases at V and 8 bases at J, leaving 8 bases unmatched. This CDR3 has 16 residues. CDR1 and CDR2 (germline): SGDLS, YYNGEE. The DNA of the CDR3 is TGTGCCAGCAGCACCCACGGGACTAGCGGGGGCGATGAGCAGTTCTTC. Protein: CASSTHGTSGGDEQFF.